The 15 T cell receptor beta chains below were found in one sample sequenced in a study of blood T cells in healthy people across ages. With a J-beta primer mix and a sample-barcoded 5' primer, a second PCR ran about 6 to 11 cycles. One entry per CDR3 protein results from TCRdb running MiXCR on the 5' RACE reads. The repertoire has hundreds of thousands of distinct CDR3 sequences, more than 55% of them found once; the top ten carry around 24%. Sequences were obtained from blood. Receptor source: a man aged 35-49 years in good health.

The chain recombines TRBV5-5 with TRBJ2-7, with 7 positions matching TRBD1. The assigned J gene may be wrong: the sequence end matches TRBJ2-5 better. Looked up from germline, CDR1 is SGHKS and CDR2 is YYEKEE (reference sequence). The length of the CDR3 is 17 residues. The CDR3 is CARKRKILGQHKETQYF. CDR3 nucleotide sequence: TGTGCCAGGAAGCGGAAGATTTTGGGACAGCACAAAGAGACCCAGTACTTC.

The chain uses TRBV11-2 and TRBJ1-1; D is ambiguous. From germline, CDR1 is SGHAT and CDR2 FQNNGV. Between the trimmed V and J ends, which lost 5 bases and 9 bases, there was a span of 16 bases. The CDR3 has 13 residues. The CDR3 loop reads CASSRERDLKAFF. CDR3 bases: TGTGCCAGCAGCCGCGAACGGGATTTAAAAGCTTTCTTT.

Written as DNA, the CDR3 is TGTGCCAGCAGCTTAGAAGAGGTAGCGGGGGAGCAGTTCTTC. Residues: CASSLEEVAGEQFF. V and J are TRBV7-2 and TRBJ2-1; TRBD2 matches 8 bases. CDR1 SGHTA and CDR2 FQGNSA come from the germline V gene. The CDR3 is 14 amino acids. The junction had 6 bases not matched to a gene; V was cut back by 1 base and J by 10 bases.

The chain couples TRBV27 to TRBJ1-2, with D perhaps TRBD1 (5 bases). This CDR3 is 14 amino acids long. From germline, CDR1 is MNHEY and CDR2 SMNVEV (reference sequence). V was trimmed by 8 bases and J by 7 bases, leaving 20 bases between them. The CDR3 region is CASRLSQGLGGYTF. The DNA of the CDR3 is TGTGCCAGCCGCCTATCCCAGGGACTCGGTGGCTACACCTTC.

The J gene is TRBJ2-7, the V gene TRBV12-3 or TRBV12-4; the match to TRBD1 covers 7 bases. J lost 5 bases, V lost 5 bases, and 3 bases had no gene match. The CDR3 is 12 residues long. CDR3 sequence reads: CASSITGDEQYF. The CDR3 DNA reads as TGTGCCAGCAGTATAACAGGGGACGAGCAGTACTTC.

This clonotype was seen a handful of times. V is TRBV7-2 and J is TRBJ2-5; maybe TRBD2 (5 bases). Germline V CDR1 and CDR2: SGHTA, FQGNSA. Trimming took off 0 bases at V and 5 bases at J, with 10 bases between the two ends. This CDR3 region has 14 residues. In DNA, the CDR3 is TGTGCCAGCAGCTTAGCCGATGGCGGGGAGACCCAGTACTTC. Translation: CASSLADGGETQYF.

The V gene is TRBV10-3, the J gene TRBJ1-5, with D perhaps matching TRBD1 (5 bases). Germline V CDR1 and CDR2: ENHRY, SYGVKD. The CDR3 loop spans 16 amino acids. V dropped 10 bases and J dropped 2 bases, with 21 bases sitting between them. This CDR3 reads CATEYGAESRNQPQHF. The CDR3 DNA reads as TGTGCCACCGAATACGGGGCAGAGTCTCGCAATCAGCCCCAGCATTTT.

To note about this clonotype: Germline and junction disagree at one end, which may indicate a read error. The rearrangement uses TRBV2 and TRBJ2-7; TRBD1 aligns across 8 bases. Germline V gives CDR1 SNHLY, CDR2 FYNNEI. The CDR3 loop spans 12 amino acids. The CDR3 here is CSSSKDRGEQYF. CDR3 sequence (DNA): TGTTCCAGCAGTAAAGACAGGGGCGAGCAGTACTTC.

The rearrangement joins TRBV5-1 to TRBJ2-2, with a weak D call TRBD1 (6 bases). The germline gives CDR1 SGHRS, CDR2 YFSETQ. Trimming left V 3 bases short and J 4 bases short, with 19 bases between. CDR3 length equals 17 residues. The DNA of the CDR3 is TGCGCCAGCAGCTCGAAAACCACAGGGCCGGGCACCGGGGAGCTGTTTTTT. It specifies CASSSKTTGPGTGELFF. Supplemented by reference TRBV5-1 and TRBJ2-2, the full variable domain reads KAGVTQTPRYLIKTRGQQVTLSCSPISGHRSVSWYQQTPGQGLQFLFEYFSETQRNKGNFPGRFSGRQFSNSRSEMNVSTLELGDSALYLCASSSKTTGPGTGELFFGEGSRLTVL.

This chain connects TRBV6-2 or TRBV6-3 to TRBJ2-7; 7 bases match TRBD1. The length of the CDR3 is 14 residues. CDR1 is MNHEY, CDR2 SVGEGT, per germline. Germline trimming cut 5 bases from V and 5 bases from J; bases unmatched to any gene: 9. The CDR3 region is CASSPRQGSDEQYF. CDR3 nucleotides: TGTGCCAGCAGTCCCCGACAGGGTAGCGACGAGCAGTACTTC.

CDR3 in amino acids: CAWRTRSSPLHF. The CDR3 region has the DNA TGTGCCTGGAGGACCAGGAGTTCACCCCTCCACTTT. The rearrangement uses TRBV30 and TRBJ1-6, with D unclear. The V gene's germline CDR1 is GTSNPN and CDR2 SVGIG (reference sequence). Trimming shortened V by 3 bases and J by 9 bases, and 9 bases separated the two germline ends. This CDR3 comprises 12 residues.

CDR3 DNA sequence: TGTGCCAGCATGTTTGTGGTTAGGGCACCGAGAGTCTACGAGCAGTACTTC. It specifies CASMFVVRAPRVYEQYF. The chain couples TRBV3-1 to TRBJ2-7; D uncertain. CDR3 length: 17 amino acids. Germline V gene sequence: CDR1 LGHDT, CDR2 YNNKEL (reference sequence). Trimming removed 7 bases from V and 3 bases from J, with 25 bases in between.

This clonotype was seen a handful of times. The chain joins TRBV7-2 to TRBJ2-1; 7 bases are a match to TRBD2. The CDR3 is made up of 15 amino acids. J was trimmed by 3 bases and V by 2 bases; bases with no gene match: 4. In germline, CDR1 is SGHTA, CDR2 FQGNSA. CDR3 protein: CASSLTSESYNEQFF. The CDR3 DNA is TGTGCCAGCAGCTTAACTAGCGAAAGCTACAATGAGCAGTTCTTC.

The V and J genes are TRBV27 and TRBJ2-7, with a tentative D call TRBD2 (6 bases). CDR1 is MNHEY, CDR2 SMNVEV, per germline (reference sequence). This CDR3 is 17 amino acids long. V lost 3 bases and J lost 2, with 20 bases in between. CDR3 protein: CASSFIVPAGLPYEQYF. CDR3 nucleotide sequence: TGTGCCAGCAGTTTTATTGTCCCGGCGGGGCTCCCCTACGAGCAGTACTTC.

The J gene is TRBJ2-1, the V gene TRBV15, with TRBD2 identical over 11 bases. The CDR3 has 16 residues. V lost 1 base and J lost 7; bases outside the gene matches: 6. Germline V gene data show CDR1 as LNHNV and CDR2 as YYDKDF (reference sequence). The DNA of the CDR3 is TGTGCCACCAGCAGAGGCTATAGCGGGGGGGCTAATGAGCAGTTCTTC. The encoded protein is CATSRGYSGGANEQFF.